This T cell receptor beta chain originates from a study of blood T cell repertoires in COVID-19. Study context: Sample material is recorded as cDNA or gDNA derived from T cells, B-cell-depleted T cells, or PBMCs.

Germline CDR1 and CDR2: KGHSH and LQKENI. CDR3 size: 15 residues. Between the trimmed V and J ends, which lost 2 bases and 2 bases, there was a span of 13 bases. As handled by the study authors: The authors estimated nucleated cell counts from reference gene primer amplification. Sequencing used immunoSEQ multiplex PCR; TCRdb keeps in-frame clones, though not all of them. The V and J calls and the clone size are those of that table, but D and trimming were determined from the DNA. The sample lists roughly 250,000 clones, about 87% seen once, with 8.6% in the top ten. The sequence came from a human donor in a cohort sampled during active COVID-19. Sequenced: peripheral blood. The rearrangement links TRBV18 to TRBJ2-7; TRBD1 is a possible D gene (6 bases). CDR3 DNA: TGTGCCAGCTCACCAGCCTCGGGGACAACCTACGAGCAGTACTTC. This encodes CASSPASGTTYEQYF.